This T cell receptor (beta chain) was found in a study of OX40 agonist ivuxolimab in advanced cancers. Turning to the study itself: Antecedent anti-PD-1, anti-PD-L1 or anti-CTLA-4 therapy was permissible, with under 50% having received some.

The CDR3 is 13 amino acids. With 6 bases clipped from V and 5 bases from J, the junction kept 7 bases outside the gene matches. CDR1 and CDR2 from the germline V gene are SQVTM and ANQGSEA. Concerning this clone: Its antigen is still unknown.

Broader study findings: There were also nonresponders showing low normalized T-cell clonal expansion.

TCRdb's table, derived via immunoSEQ multiplex PCR, lists solely in-frame clones and lacks some. The repertoire holds 75,000 to 100,000 clones, with 86% as singletons. The cohort excluded patients with autoimmune disease history or systemic immunosuppression. Researchers took blood at baseline, on cycle 4 day 1, and on cycle 7 day 1. The receptor was derived from an adult with an advanced solid tumor such as melanoma, head and neck, liver or kidney cancer. The sequences come from CD4+ or CD8+ T cells sorted from blood, collected in a trial of the OX40 agonist ivuxolimab. The V gene is TRBV29-1, the J gene TRBJ2-5; TRBD1 agrees at 9 bases. The DNA of the CDR3 is TGCAGCGTACTCCACGACAGGGGGGAGACCCAGTACTTC. It translates to CSVLHDRGETQYF.